A selection of T cell receptor beta chains follows, all from one sample in a study of blood T cell repertoires in COVID-19. Assay used: immunoSEQ multiplex PCR; TCRdb lists only in-frame clones, some missing. The table has about 93,000 clones, around nine tenths seen once. Sequences were obtained from peripheral blood. Receptors were obtained from a woman of 80 years or more with acute or convalescent COVID-19. Both conserved end residues are part of each CDR3. The order of the fields is V gene, D gene, J gene, CDR3 protein, CDR3 DNA. D genes are given only for firm matches.

TRBV5-4,TRBD1,TRBJ2-7,CASSLGIPIEGWTGAYEQYF,TGTGCCAGCAGCTTGGGGATCCCAATCGAAGGATGGACAGGGGCCTACGAGCAGTACTTC
TRBV6-6,TRBD1,TRBJ2-7,CASTTTGSREQYF,TGTGCCAGCACCACGACAGGGTCTCGGGAGCAGTACTTC
TRBV5-8,-,TRBJ1-1,CASSWPPGVTEAFF,TGTGCCAGCAGCTGGCCCCCCGGGGTCACTGAAGCTTTCTTT
TRBV15,TRBD1,TRBJ2-7,CATSTSPGQGIYEQYF,TGTGCCACCAGCACCTCTCCTGGACAGGGGATTTACGAGCAGTACTTC
TRBV7-8,-,TRBJ2-3,CASSPRSDTQYF,TGTGCCAGCAGCCCCAGGTCAGATACGCAGTATTTT
TRBV5-1,-,TRBJ1-1,CASSPQPGLTEAFF,TGCGCCAGCAGCCCTCAACCAGGCCTCACTGAAGCTTTCTTT
TRBV27,-,TRBJ1-2,CASSLSGQNYGYTF,TGTGCCAGCAGTTTATCCGGTCAAAACTATGGCTACACCTTC
TRBV25-1,-,TRBJ1-2,CASSDWGVNYGYTF,TGTGCCAGCAGTGATTGGGGGGTAAACTATGGCTACACCTTC
TRBV19,TRBD1,TRBJ1-5,CASRTGGPSGNQPQHF,TGTGCCAGTAGGACAGGGGGGCCCTCGGGCAATCAGCCCCAGCATTTT
TRBV6-2/TRBV6-3,-,TRBJ1-2,CASSYDTYYGYTF,TGTGCCAGCAGTTACGACACATACTATGGCTACACCTTC
TRBV12-3/TRBV12-4,-,TRBJ2-3,CASSFSDTQYF,TGTGCCAGCAGTTTCTCAGATACGCAGTATTTT